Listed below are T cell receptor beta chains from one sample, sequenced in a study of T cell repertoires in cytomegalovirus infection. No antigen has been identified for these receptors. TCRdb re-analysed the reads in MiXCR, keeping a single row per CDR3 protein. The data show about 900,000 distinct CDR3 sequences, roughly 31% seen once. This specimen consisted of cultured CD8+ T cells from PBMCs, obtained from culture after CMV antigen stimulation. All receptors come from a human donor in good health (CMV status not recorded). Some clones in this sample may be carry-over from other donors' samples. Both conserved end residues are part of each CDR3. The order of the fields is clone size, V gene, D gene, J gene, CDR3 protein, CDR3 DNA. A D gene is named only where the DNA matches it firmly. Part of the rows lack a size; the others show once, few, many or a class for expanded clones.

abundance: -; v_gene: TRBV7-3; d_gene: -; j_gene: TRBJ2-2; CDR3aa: CASWGWVGGTGELFF; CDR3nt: TGTGCCAGTTGGGGTTGGGTCGGTGGCACCGGGGAGCTGTTTTTT
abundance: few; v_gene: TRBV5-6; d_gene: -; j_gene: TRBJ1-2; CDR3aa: CASSLRPLGTRAGYTF; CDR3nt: TGTGCCAGCAGCTTGCGGCCCTTAGGGACCAGGGCCGGCTACACCTTC
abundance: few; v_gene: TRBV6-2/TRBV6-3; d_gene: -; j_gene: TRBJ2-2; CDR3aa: CASSSLQTSNTGELFF; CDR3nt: TGTGCCAGCAGTTCATTGCAGACGTCGAACACCGGGGAGCTGTTTTTT
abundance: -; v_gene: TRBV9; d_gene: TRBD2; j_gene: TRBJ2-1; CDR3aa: CASSTPGGGRQYNEQFF; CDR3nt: TGTGCCAGCAGCACCCCGGGGGGGGGCCGGCAATACAATGAGCAGTTCTTC
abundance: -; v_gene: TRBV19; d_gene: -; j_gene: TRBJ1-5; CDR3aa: CATRPEQGVQKPQHF; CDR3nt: TGTGCCACCCGACCCGAACAGGGCGTCCAAAAGCCCCAGCATTTT
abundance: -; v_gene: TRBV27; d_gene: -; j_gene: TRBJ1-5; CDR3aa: CASSLRGMGNQPQHF; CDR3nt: TGTGCCAGCAGTTTAAGGGGAATGGGCAATCAGCCCCAGCATTTT
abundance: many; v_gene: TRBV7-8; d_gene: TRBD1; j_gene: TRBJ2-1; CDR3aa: CASRKWTGFYNEQFF; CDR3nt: TGTGCCAGCAGAAAGTGGACAGGGTTCTACAATGAGCAGTTCTTC
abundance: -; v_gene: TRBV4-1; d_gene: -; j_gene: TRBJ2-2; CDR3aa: CASTQEGADTGELFF; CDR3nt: TGCGCCAGCACCCAGGAGGGGGCCGACACCGGGGAGCTGTTTTTT
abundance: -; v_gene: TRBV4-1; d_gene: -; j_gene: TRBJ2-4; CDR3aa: CASSQDELAKNIQYF; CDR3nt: TGCGCCAGCAGCCAAGATGAACTAGCCAAAAACATTCAGTACTTC
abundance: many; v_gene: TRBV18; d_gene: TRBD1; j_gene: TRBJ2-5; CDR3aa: CASSPLTGQGAETQYF; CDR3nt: TGTGCCAGCTCACCACTTACTGGACAGGGAGCAGAGACCCAGTACTTC
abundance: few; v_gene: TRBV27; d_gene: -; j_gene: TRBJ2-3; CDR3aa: CASSLSHLQEGYGDTQYF; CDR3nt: TGTGCCAGCAGTTTATCGCACCTACAGGAAGGGTATGGAGATACGCAGTATTTT
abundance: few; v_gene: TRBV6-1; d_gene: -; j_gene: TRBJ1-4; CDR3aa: CASSELRTSNEKLFF; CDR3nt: TGTGCCAGCAGTGAACTGAGGACTTCAAATGAAAAACTGTTTTTT
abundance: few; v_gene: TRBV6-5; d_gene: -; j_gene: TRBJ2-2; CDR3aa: CGGPGELFF; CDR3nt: TGTGGCGGACCCGGGGAGCTGTTTTTT
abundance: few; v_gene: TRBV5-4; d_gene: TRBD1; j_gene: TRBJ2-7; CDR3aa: CASSLRDRTYEQYF; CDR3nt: TGTGCCAGCAGCTTGAGGGACAGAACCTACGAGCAGTACTTC
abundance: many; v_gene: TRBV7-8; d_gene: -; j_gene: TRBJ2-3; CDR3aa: CASRVTATGTDTQYF; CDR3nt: TGTGCCAGCAGGGTTACAGCAACAGGCACAGATACGCAGTATTTT
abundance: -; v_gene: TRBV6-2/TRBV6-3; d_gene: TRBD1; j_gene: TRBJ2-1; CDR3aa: CASLDRVHEQFF; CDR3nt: TGTGCCAGCCTGGACAGGGTCCATGAGCAGTTCTTC
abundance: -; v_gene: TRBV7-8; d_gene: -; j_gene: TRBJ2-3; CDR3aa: CASSLSPAESTDTQYF; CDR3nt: TGTGCCAGCAGCTTAAGTCCAGCGGAGAGCACAGATACGCAGTATTTT
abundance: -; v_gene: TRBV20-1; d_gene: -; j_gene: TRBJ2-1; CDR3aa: CSLMGQANF; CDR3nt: TGCAGCCTAATGGGGCAGGCCAACTTC
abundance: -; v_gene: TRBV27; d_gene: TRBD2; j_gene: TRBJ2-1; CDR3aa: CASGSSGGAWNEQFF; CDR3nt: TGTGCCAGCGGGTCTAGCGGGGGGGCTTGGAATGAGCAGTTCTTC
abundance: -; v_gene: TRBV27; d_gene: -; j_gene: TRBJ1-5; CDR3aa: CASSLGGPAYSKQPQHF; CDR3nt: TGTGCCAGCAGTTTAGGGGGGCCCGCATATAGCAAACAGCCCCAGCATTTT
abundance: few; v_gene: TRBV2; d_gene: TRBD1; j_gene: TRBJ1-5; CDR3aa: CASSEGGQRNQPQHF; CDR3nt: TGTGCCAGCAGTGAAGGGGGACAGCGCAATCAGCCCCAGCATTTT
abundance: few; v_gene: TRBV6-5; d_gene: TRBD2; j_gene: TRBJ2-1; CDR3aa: CASSYSGDLAGGSYNEQFF; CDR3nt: TGTGCCAGCAGTTACTCGGGGGATCTAGCGGGGGGCTCCTACAATGAGCAGTTCTTC
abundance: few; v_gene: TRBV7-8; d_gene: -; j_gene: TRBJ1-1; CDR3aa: CASSLVGVMNTEAFF; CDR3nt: TGTGCCAGCAGCTTAGTTGGGGTTATGAACACTGAAGCTTTCTTT
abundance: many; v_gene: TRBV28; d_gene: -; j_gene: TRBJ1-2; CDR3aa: CASSLSAHGYTF; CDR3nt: TGTGCCAGCAGTTTATCAGCCCATGGCTACACCTTC
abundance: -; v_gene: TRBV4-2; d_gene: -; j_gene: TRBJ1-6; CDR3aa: CASSQDGSESSYNSPLHF; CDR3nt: TGTGCCAGCAGCCAAGATGGGAGCGAGAGCTCCTATAATTCACCCCTCCACTTT
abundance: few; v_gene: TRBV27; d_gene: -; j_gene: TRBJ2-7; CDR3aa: CASTPRGTGYEQYF; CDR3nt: TGTGCCAGCACCCCGCGCGGAACGGGCTACGAGCAGTACTTC
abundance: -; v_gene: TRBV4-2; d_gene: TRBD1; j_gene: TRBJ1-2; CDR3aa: CASSQEVGGRGHGYTF; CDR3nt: TGTGCCAGCAGCCAAGAAGTGGGGGGCAGGGGGCATGGCTACACCTTC
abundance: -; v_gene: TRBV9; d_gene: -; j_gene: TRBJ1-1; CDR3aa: CASSVGAGMNTEAFF; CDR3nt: TGTGCCAGCAGCGTTGGAGCAGGAATGAACACTGAAGCTTTCTTT
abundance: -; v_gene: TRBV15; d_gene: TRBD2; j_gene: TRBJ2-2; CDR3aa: CATTSGLTNTGELFF; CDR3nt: TGTGCCACTACCTCGGGACTAACGAACACCGGGGAGCTGTTTTTT
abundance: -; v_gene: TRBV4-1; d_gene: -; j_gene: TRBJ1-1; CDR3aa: CASSQVLPNRTFF; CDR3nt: TGCGCCAGCAGCCAAGTTCTCCCGAATCGGACTTTCTTT
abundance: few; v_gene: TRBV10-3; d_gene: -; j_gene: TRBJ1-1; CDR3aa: CAIGQRSKGNTEAFF; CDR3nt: TGTGCCATCGGCCAGCGCTCCAAGGGAAACACTGAAGCTTTCTTT
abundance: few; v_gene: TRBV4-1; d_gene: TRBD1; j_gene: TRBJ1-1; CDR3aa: CASSHPGTGATEAFF; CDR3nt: TGCGCCAGCAGCCATCCCGGGACAGGGGCCACTGAAGCTTTCTTT
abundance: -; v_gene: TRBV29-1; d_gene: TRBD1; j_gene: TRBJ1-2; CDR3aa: CSDSTGNYGYTF; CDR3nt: TGCAGCGACTCGACAGGGAACTATGGCTACACCTTC
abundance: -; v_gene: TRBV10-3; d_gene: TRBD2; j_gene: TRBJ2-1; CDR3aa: CAIGVAGAYNEQFF; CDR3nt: TGTGCCATCGGTGTAGCGGGGGCCTACAATGAGCAGTTCTTC
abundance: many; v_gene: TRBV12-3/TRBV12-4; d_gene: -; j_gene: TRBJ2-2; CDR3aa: CASSPRDTGELFF; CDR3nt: TGTGCCAGCAGCCCCCGGGACACCGGGGAGCTGTTTTTT
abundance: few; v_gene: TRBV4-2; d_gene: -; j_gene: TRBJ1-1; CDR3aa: CASSPIMDRNTEAFF; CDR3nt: TGTGCCAGCAGCCCGATCATGGACAGGAACACTGAAGCTTTCTTT
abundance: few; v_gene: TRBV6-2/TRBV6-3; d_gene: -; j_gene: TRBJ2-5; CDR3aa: CASSGDETQYF; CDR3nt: TGTGCCAGCAGCGGGGACGAGACCCAGTACTTC
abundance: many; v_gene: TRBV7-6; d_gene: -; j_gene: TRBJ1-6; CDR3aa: CASSLAEERSPLHF; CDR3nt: TGTGCCAGCAGCTTAGCGGAGGAGCGTTCACCCCTCCACTTT
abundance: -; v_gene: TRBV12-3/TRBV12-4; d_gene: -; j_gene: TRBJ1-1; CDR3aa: CASSYRVPGDTEAFF; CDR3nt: TGTGCCAGCAGTTACAGGGTTCCGGGGGACACTGAAGCTTTCTTT
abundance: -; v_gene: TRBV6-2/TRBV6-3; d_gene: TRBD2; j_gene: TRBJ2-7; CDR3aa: CASSYSASGPYEQYF; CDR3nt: TGTGCCAGCAGTTACTCGGCTAGCGGGCCCTACGAGCAGTACTTC
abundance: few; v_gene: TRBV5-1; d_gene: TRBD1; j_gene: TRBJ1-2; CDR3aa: CASSSPTQGDYGYTF; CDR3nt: TGCGCCAGCAGCTCACCCACTCAGGGGGACTATGGCTACACCTTC
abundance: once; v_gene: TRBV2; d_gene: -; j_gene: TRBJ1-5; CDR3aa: CASSEDNQDLTVGNQPQHF; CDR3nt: TGTGCCAGCAGTGAAGATAATCAGGACCTGACCGTGGGCAATCAGCCCCAGCATTTT
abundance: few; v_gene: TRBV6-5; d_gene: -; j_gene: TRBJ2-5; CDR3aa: CASSYGGDSKETQYF; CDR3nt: TGTGCCAGCAGTTACGGCGGGGACAGTAAAGAGACCCAGTACTTC
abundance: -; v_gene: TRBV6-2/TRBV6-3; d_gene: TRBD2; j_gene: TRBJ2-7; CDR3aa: CASSYEAGGYEQYF; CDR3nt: TGTGCCAGCAGTTACGAAGCGGGGGGCTACGAGCAGTACTTC
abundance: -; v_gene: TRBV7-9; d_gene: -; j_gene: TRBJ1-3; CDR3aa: CASSLEPRDTIYF; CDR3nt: TGTGCCAGCAGCTTAGAGCCCCGGGACACCATATATTTT
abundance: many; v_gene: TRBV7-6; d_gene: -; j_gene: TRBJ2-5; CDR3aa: CASSLVTGSETQYF; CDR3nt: TGTGCCAGCAGCTTAGTCACGGGGTCAGAGACCCAGTACTTC
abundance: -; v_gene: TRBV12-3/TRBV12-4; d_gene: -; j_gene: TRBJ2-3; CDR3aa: CASGLRGVTDTQYF; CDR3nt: TGTGCCAGCGGCCTCCGGGGAGTCACAGATACGCAGTATTTT
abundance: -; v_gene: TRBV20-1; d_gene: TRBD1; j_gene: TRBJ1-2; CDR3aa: CSARDLDRGVWNYGYTF; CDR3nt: TGCAGTGCTAGAGATCTGGACAGGGGAGTGTGGAACTATGGCTACACCTTC
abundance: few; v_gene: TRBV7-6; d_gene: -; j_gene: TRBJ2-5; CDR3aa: CASSPEGGQETQYF; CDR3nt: TGTGCCAGCAGCCCCGAGGGCGGTCAAGAGACCCAGTACTTC
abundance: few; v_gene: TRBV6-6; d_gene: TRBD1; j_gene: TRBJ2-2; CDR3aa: CASSSRGFTGELFF; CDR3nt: TGTGCCAGCAGTTCCAGGGGGTTCACCGGGGAGCTGTTTTTT
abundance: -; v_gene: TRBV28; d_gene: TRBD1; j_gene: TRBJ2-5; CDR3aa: CASTLDRGRETQYF; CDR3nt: TGTGCCAGCACCCTCGACAGGGGGAGAGAGACCCAGTACTTC
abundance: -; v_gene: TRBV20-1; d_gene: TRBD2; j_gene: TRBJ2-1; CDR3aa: CSARGLAGVSSYNEQFF; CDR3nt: TGCAGTGCTAGAGGACTAGCGGGGGTCAGCTCCTACAATGAGCAGTTCTTC
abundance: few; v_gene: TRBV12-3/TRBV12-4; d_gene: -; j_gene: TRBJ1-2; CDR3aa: CASSLGRPGVYGYTF; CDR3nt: TGTGCCAGCAGTTTAGGGCGGCCCGGGGTCTATGGCTACACCTTC
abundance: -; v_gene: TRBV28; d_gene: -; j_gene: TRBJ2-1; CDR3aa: CASSTAGPYNEQFF; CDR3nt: TGTGCCAGCAGTACCGCGGGACCCTACAATGAGCAGTTCTTC
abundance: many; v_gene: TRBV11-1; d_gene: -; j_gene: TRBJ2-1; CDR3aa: CASSLARRGLHEQFF; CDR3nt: TGTGCCAGCAGCTTAGCGAGGAGGGGGCTGCATGAGCAGTTCTTC
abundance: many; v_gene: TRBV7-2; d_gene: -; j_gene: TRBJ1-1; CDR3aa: CASSYGLHTEAFF; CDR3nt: TGTGCCAGCAGCTACGGGCTGCACACTGAAGCTTTCTTT
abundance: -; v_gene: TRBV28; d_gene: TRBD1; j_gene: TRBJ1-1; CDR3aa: CASSLATGAWTEAFF; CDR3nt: TGTGCCAGCAGTTTAGCGACAGGGGCATGGACTGAAGCTTTCTTT
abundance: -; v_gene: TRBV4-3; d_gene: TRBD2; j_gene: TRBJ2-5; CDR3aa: CASSPATGGAAQETQYF; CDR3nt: TGCGCCAGCAGCCCGGCGACGGGGGGGGCCGCACAAGAGACCCAGTACTTC
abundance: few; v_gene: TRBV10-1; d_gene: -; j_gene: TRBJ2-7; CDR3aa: CASSEFSYEQYF; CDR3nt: TGCGCCAGCAGTGAGTTTTCCTACGAGCAGTACTTC
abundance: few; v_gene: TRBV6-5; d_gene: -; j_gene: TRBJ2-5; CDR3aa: CASSYSIRGRYQETQYF; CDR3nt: TGTGCCAGCAGTTACTCGATACGGGGAAGGTACCAAGAGACCCAGTACTTC